A single T cell receptor beta chain is shown here with its context. No cognate antigen has been identified for it. Base qualities are not recorded, but no much larger clone differs from it by a single base. This sample is part of a study of T cell responses to AZD1222 COVID-19 vaccine (dated by TCRdb to 2020 to 2023). As for the study more broadly: AZD1222 recipients with second doses at about 4 weeks or about 12 weeks were pooled, because spike-specific TCR depth and breadth did not differ between schedules. A total of more than 230 trial participants underwent TCR sequencing, of whom nearly 210 received two doses of AZD1222 and about 25 received two doses of the MenACWY control vaccine. Trial participants were enrolled by age into subgroups of 18-55, 56-69 and 70-plus years, and roughly 150, 30 and 60 TCR-sequenced participants, respectively, were included in these subgroups. Study-level results and caveats: CD4 TCRs associated with the vaccine covered the entire spike protein, and the dominant responses were in regions 160-218 and 743-854. Participants were mostly white British and included more females than males, and it was suggested by the authors that clonal diversity may have been underestimated. Conclusions about previously exposed vaccinees are limited, since just six or seven AZD1222 recipients were seropositive for SARS-CoV-2 at baseline. Nearly half of unique spike-specific TCRs reportedly recognized epitopes outside regions mutated in the B.1.351 and B.1.1.7 variants. The 56-69-year group was small, and its depth increase did not reach significance, likely because of low power. Because no day 14 peak-response samples were available, repertoires were characterized only after the peak T cell response. After two AZD1222 doses, both the breadth and the depth of spike-specific TCRs were significantly higher than at day 0 and than in MenACWY recipients.

The CDR3 regions of human TCRbeta chains were analyzed by immunosequencing. Per the source publication's procedure: TCRs in the repertoires were compared against a reference library of SARS-CoV-2-specific TCRs that had been generated with the MIRA antigen-specificity platform. Breadth was defined as the fraction of unique TCRs that were SARS-CoV-2-associated. Depth was defined as the fraction of total T cells that were SARS-CoV-2-associated. Using the MIRA data, each spike-specific TCR was assigned both to the spike region to which the TCR was reactive and to a CD4 or CD8 class. Log10-transformed breadth and depth values were compared by one-way ANOVA with Sidak's multiple comparisons tests. TCRdb took over this immuneACCESS table, retaining in-frame rearrangements with V and J assigned. Such tables are incomplete; in checked studies, under half of the missing clones stem from an unresolved V gene, and the remainder is unexplained. From that table come the V and J calls and clone size; the DNA was used to work out D and trimming. Within this sample are over 110,000 clones, with 70% to 90% of them counted one time only. Of the sample, more than 5.5% falls within the top ten clones.

The germline ends are 9 bases apart after V is trimmed by 3 bases and J by 0 bases. CDR1 and CDR2 were assigned from the germline V gene (reference sequence) as DFQATT and SNEGSKA. The CDR3 has 14 amino acids, counting the end cysteine and phenylalanine. Just the 42-base CDR3 DNA is kept, in frame starting at base 1. This specimen's time point label, interpreted: baseline before first vaccination. Vaccinee samples were obtained from the UK trials COV001 and COV002, which included a single-blind randomized controlled phase 2/3 trial of AZD1222 (ChAdOx1 nCoV-19) in healthy adults. For TCRbeta chain sequencing, PBMC samples from trial participants were taken at day 0 and at day 28 after the second dose.

Source: peripheral blood, taken on day 0 of AZD1222 vaccination. In this chain, TRBV20-1 is recombined with TRBJ1-5, with the D segment identity uncertain. The clonotype comes from an adult in good health. The CDR3 loop reads CSASRINSNQPQHF. The sequence in DNA is TGCAGTGCTAGTAGGATTAATAGCAATCAGCCCCAGCATTTT.